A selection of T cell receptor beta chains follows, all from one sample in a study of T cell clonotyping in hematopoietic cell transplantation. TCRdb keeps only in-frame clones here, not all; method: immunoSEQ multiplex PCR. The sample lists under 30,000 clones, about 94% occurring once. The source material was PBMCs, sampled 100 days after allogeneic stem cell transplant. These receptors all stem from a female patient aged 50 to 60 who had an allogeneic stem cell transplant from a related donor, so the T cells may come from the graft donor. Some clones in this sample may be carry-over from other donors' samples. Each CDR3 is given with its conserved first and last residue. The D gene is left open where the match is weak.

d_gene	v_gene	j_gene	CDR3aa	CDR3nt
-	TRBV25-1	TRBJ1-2	CASSGHRAGRYYGYTF	TGTGCCAGCAGTGGCCATCGGGCGGGACGGTATTATGGCTACACCTTC
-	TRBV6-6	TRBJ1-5	CASSILQGYSNQPQHF	TGTGCCAGCAGTATCCTACAGGGTTATAGCAATCAGCCCCAGCATTTT
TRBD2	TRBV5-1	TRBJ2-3	CASSPGGGIVSDTQYF	TGCGCCAGCAGCCCAGGCGGGGGGATCGTCTCAGATACGCAGTATTTT
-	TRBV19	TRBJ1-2	CASTSGAERNYGYTF	TGTGCCAGTACCTCAGGGGCAGAAAGGAACTATGGCTACACCTTC
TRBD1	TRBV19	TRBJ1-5	CASSTTGDGNQPQHF	TGTGCCAGTAGTACCACAGGGGACGGCAATCAGCCCCAGCATTTT
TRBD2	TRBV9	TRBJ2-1	CASSTGLAGAPGYNEQFF	TGTGCCAGCAGCACCGGACTAGCGGGGGCCCCGGGGTACAATGAGCAGTTCTTC
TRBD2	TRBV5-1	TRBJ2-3	CASAPSRGGTDTQYF	TGCGCCAGCGCCCCCTCCCGCGGGGGAACAGATACGCAGTATTTT
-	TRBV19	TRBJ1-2	CASSTVYGYTF	TGTGCCAGTAGTACAGTATATGGCTACACCTTC
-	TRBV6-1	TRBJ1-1	CASTRALEDTEAFF	TGTGCCAGCACCAGGGCCCTAGAGGACACTGAAGCTTTCTTT
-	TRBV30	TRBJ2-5	CACSHRQETQYF	TGTGCCTGTTCCCACCGTCAAGAGACCCAGTACTTC
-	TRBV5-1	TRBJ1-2	CASSLRTEKYGYTF	TGCGCCAGCAGCTTGAGGACGGAGAAATATGGCTACACCTTC